The entry that follows covers one T cell receptor beta chain sequence. The germline V gene encodes CDR1 MGHDK and CDR2 SYGVNS. Trimming took off 3 bases at V and 8 bases at J, with 5 bases between the two ends. CDR3 length equals 11 residues. The sample is drawn from a study of CD8 T cells in Susac syndrome. When the RNA was reverse transcribed, random hexamers were used with an input of about 0.5 to 1 ug. With immunoSEQ multiplex PCR, TCR beta CDR3 was amplified across 54 Vbeta and 13 Jbeta. TCRdb re-called the immunoSEQ multiplex PCR reads through MiXCR, storing one row per CDR3 protein. This table has 150,000 to 200,000 distinct CDR3 sequences, about 95% appearing once. CD8+ and CD4+ blood T cells underwent TCR beta sequencing. The CD8+ and CD4+ T cells were negatively isolated, with the TEMRA cells enriched by FACS.

The gene calls are TRBV25-1 and TRBJ2-1; no clear D. The origin of this receptor is a human donor in good health. The material sequenced was CD4+ T cells from PBMCs. The CDR3 region has the DNA TGTGCCAGCAGTGACTGGGATGAGCAGTTCTTC. This sequence encodes CASSDWDEQFF.